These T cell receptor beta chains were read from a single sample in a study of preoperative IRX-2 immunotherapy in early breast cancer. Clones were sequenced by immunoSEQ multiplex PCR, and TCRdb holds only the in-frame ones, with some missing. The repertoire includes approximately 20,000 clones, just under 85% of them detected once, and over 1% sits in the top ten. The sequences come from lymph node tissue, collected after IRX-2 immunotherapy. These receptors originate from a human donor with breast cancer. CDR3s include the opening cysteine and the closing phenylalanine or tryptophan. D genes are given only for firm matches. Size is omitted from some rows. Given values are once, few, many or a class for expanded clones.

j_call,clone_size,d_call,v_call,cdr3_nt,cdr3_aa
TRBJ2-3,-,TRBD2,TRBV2,TGTGCCAGCAGGCTAGCGGGAGCAGCAGATACGCAGTATTTT,CASRLAGAADTQYF
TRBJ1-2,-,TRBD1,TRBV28,TGTGCCAGCAGTTTGTCTCGGACAGGGGGCATCTATGGCTACACCTTC,CASSLSRTGGIYGYTF
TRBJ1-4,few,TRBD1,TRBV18,TGTGCCAGCTCAAACTACAGGGGGCGGTCAACTAATGAAAAACTGTTTTTT,CASSNYRGRSTNEKLFF
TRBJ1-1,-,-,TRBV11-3,TGTGCCAGCAGCTTAGTAGGTCGGGGCACTGAAGCTTTCTTT,CASSLVGRGTEAFF
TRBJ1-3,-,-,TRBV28,TGTGCCAGCAGTTTAGTTGGTCGTGTGGCTGGAAACACCATATATTTT,CASSLVGRVAGNTIYF
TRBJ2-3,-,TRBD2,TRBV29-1,TGCAGCGTTGCAGGGACTACTAGCACAGATACGCAGTATTTT,CSVAGTTSTDTQYF
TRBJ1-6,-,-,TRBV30,TGTGCCTGGAGCGAGGGTCCCTTACGATCACCCCTCCACTTT,CAWSEGPLRSPLHF
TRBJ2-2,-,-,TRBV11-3,TGTGCCAGCAGTCGGGACTCGAACACCGGGGAGCTGTTTTTT,CASSRDSNTGELFF
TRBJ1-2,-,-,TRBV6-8,TGTGCCAGCAGTTACTCGATATCAGGGTATTATGGCTACACCTTC,CASSYSISGYYGYTF
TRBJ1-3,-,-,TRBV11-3,TGTGCCAGCAGCTTACGCTTAGTGGAAGCCGGAAACACCATATATTTT,CASSLRLVEAGNTIYF
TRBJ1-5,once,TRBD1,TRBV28,TGTGCCAGCAGTCGACAGGGAAATCAGCCCCAGCATTTT,CASSRQGNQPQHF
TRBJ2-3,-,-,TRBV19,TGTGCCAGTAGTCAACAGGGTTTCACAGATACGCAGTATTTT,CASSQQGFTDTQYF
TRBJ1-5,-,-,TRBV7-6,TGTGCCAGCAGTACTACAGGGTTTCGACAGCCCCAGCATTTT,CASSTTGFRQPQHF
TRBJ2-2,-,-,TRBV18,TGTGCCAGCTCACCAACTAACCCCGGGGAGCTGTTTTTT,CASSPTNPGELFF
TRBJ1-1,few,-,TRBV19,TGTGCCAGTAGTTTTCCAGACGAGAACACTGAAGCTTTCTTT,CASSFPDENTEAFF
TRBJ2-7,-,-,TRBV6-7,TGTGCCAGCAGAAAACAGGGATCCTACGAGCAGTACTTC,CASRKQGSYEQYF
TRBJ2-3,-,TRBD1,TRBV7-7,TGTGCCAGCAGCTTAACCGGGACAGGGGCAGATACGCAGTATTTT,CASSLTGTGADTQYF
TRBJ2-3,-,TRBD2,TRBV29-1,TGCAGCGCCCGACTAGCGGGGGGGCCCATGAGCACAGATACGCAGTATTTT,CSARLAGGPMSTDTQYF
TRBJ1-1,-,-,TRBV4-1,TGCGCCAGCAGCCAAGAAACAGGGACTATATATGAAGCTTTCTTT,CASSQETGTIYEAFF
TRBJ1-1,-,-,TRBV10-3,TGTGCCATCAGTGAGGTACAGACTGAAGCTTTCTTT,CAISEVQTEAFF
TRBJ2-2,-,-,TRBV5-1,TGCGCCAGCAGCTTTGGACAAGACACCGGGGAGCTGTTTTTT,CASSFGQDTGELFF
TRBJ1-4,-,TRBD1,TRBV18,TGTGCCAGCTCGCATGGTCCGGGACAGGGAACAACTAATGAAAAACTGTTTTTT,CASSHGPGQGTTNEKLFF
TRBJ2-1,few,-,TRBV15,TGTGCCACCAGCAGAGATTGGGGGGCAAGCTCCTACAATGAGCAGTTCTTC,CATSRDWGASSYNEQFF
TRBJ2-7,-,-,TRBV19,TGTGCCAGTAGTATAGGGTCGTTTTTCTCCTACGAGCAGTACTTC,CASSIGSFFSYEQYF
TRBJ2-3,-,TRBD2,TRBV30,TGTGCCTGGAGTGTCTGGCTAGCGGGGGCAGATACGCAGTATTTT,CAWSVWLAGADTQYF
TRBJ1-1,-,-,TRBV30,TGTGCCTGGAGTGAAAGGATAAACACTGAAGCTTTCTTT,CAWSERINTEAFF
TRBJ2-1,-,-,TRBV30,TGTGCCTGGAGGAGGTACAATGAGCAGTTCTTC,CAWRRYNEQFF
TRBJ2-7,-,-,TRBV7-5,TGTGCCAGCAGCCTCAACCCGGGACAGGGGACGGTCGAGCAGTACTTC,CASSLNPGQGTVEQYF
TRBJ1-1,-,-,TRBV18,TGTGCCAGCTCATCGGGACGGTTAGGCACTGAAGCTTTCTTT,CASSSGRLGTEAFF
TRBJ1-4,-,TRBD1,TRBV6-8,TGTGCCAGCAGTGGGACAGCTTTCGGTAATGAAAAACTGTTTTTT,CASSGTAFGNEKLFF
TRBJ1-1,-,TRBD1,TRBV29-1,TGCAGCGTGTTACCCTCAGGGGGCATCACTGAAGCTTTCTTT,CSVLPSGGITEAFF
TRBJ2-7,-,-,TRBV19,TGTGCCAGTAGTATATTCGACAGGACCTACGAGCAGTACTTC,CASSIFDRTYEQYF
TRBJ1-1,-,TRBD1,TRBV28,TGTGCCAGCAGTTATAGGGGGCGGGGCACTGAAGCTTTCTTT,CASSYRGRGTEAFF
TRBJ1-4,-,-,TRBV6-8,TGTGCCAGCAGTGACAGGAATAATGAAAAACTGTTTTTT,CASSDRNNEKLFF
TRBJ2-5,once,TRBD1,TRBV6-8,TGTGCCAGCAGCCGGGACAGCGAAGAGACCCAGTACTTC,CASSRDSEETQYF
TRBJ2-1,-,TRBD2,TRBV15,TGTGCCACCAGCAGAGTGGCTAGCGGATACAATGAGCAGTTCTTC,CATSRVASGYNEQFF
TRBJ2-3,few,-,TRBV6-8,TGTGCCATCAGCCCGGGGAGCGGAGGCACAGATACGCAGTATTTT,CAISPGSGGTDTQYF
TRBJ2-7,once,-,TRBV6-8,TGTGCCAGCAGAAGAGGCACAGGGACCTACGAGCAGTACTTC,CASRRGTGTYEQYF
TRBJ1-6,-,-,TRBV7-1,TGTGCCAGCAGCGTAACCTATCCTTCACCCCTCCACTTT,CASSVTYPSPLHF
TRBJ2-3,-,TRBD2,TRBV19,TGTGCCAGTAGTACTTTAGCGGGGGGGTCCTCAGATACGCAGTATTTT,CASSTLAGGSSDTQYF
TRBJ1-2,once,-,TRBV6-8,TGTGCCATCAGTGACTCAGGTCGGACAGACTATGGCTACACCTTC,CAISDSGRTDYGYTF
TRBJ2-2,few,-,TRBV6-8,TGTGCCAGCAGTTACGGGGAGAGCACCGGGGAGCTGTTTTTT,CASSYGESTGELFF
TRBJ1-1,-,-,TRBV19,TGTGCCAGTAACCCTCAGTGGGGAAACACTGAAGCTTTCTTT,CASNPQWGNTEAFF